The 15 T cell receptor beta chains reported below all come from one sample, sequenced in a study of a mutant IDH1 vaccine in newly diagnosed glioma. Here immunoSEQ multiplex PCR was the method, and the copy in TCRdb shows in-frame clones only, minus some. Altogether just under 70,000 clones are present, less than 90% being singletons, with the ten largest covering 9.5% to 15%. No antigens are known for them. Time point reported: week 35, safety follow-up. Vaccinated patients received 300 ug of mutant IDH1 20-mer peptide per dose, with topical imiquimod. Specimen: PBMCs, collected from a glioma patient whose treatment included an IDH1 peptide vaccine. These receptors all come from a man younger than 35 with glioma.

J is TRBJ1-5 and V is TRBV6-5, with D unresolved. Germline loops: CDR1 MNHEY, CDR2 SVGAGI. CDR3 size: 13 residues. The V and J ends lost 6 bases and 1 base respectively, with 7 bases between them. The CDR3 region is CASRRLSNQPQHF. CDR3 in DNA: TGTGCCAGCAGGAGGTTGAGCAATCAGCCCCAGCATTTT.

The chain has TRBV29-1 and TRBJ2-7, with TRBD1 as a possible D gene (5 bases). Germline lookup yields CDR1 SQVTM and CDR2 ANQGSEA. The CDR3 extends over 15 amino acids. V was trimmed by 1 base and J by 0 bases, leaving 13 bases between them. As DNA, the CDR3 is TGCAGCGTTGAAGTCCCACAGGTGACCTCCTACGAGCAGTACTTC. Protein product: CSVEVPQVTSYEQYF.

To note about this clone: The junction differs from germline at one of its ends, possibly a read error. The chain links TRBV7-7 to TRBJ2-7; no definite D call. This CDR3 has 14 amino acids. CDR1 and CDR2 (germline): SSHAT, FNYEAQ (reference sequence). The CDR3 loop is CASSLQEGSYEQYF. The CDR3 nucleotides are TGTGCTAGCAGCCTCCAAGAAGGCTCCTACGAGCAGTACTTC.

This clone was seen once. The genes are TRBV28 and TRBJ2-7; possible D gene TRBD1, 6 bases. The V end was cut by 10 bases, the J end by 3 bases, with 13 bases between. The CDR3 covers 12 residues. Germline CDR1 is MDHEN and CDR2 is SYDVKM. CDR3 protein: CATADSRYEQYF. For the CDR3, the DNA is TGTGCCACTGCGGACAGCCGCTACGAGCAGTACTTC.

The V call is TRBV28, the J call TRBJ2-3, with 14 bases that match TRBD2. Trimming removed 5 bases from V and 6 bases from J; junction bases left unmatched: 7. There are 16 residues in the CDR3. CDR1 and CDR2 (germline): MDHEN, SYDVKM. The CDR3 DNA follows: TGTGCCAGCAGTAAACCGGGACTAGCGGGAGTCGATACGCAGTATTTT. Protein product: CASSKPGLAGVDTQYF.

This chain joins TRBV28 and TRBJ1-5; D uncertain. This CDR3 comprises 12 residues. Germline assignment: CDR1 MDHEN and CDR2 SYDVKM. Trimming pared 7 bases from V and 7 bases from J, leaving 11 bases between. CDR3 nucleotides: TGTGCCAGCAACGGCTCTTGGCAGCCCCAGCATTTT. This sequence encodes CASNGSWQPQHF.

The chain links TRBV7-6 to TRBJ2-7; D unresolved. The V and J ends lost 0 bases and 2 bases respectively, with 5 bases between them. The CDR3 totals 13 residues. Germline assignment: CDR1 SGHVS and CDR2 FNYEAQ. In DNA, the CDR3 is TGTGCCAGCAGCTTAGCAGGGCCCTACGAGCAGTACTTC. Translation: CASSLAGPYEQYF.

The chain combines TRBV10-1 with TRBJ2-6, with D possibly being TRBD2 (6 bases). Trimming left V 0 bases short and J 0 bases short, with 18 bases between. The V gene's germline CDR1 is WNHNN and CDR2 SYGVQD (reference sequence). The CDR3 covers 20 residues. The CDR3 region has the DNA TGCGCCAGCAGTGAGTCGGTAAGGGGACTGCCTGCCTCTGGGGCCAACGTCCTGACTTTC. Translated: CASSESVRGLPASGANVLTF.

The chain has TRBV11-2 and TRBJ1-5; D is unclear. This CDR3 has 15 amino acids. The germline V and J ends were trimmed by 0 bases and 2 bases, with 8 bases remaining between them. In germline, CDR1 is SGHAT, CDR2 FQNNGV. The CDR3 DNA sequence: TGTGCCAGCAGCTTAGATCCAGAGGGCAATCAGCCCCAGCATTTT. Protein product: CASSLDPEGNQPQHF.

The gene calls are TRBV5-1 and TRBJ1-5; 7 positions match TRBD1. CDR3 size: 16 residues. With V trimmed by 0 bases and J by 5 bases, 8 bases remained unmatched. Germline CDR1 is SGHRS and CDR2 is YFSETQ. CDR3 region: CASSLGATGRDQPQHF. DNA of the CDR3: TGCGCCAGCAGCTTGGGGGCGACAGGGAGAGATCAGCCCCAGCATTTT. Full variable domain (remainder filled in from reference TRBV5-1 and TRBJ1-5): KAGVTQTPRYLIKTRGQQVTLSCSPISGHRSVSWYQQTPGQGLQFLFEYFSETQRNKGNFPGRFSGRQFSNSRSEMNVSTLELGDSALYLCASSLGATGRDQPQHFGDGTRLSIL.

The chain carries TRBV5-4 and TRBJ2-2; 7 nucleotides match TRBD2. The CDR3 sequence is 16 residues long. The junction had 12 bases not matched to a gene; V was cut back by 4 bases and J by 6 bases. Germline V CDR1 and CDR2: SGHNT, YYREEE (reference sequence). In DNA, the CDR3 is TGTGCCAGCAGCCACGGCCGGCGGGGGTATTCCGGGGAGCTGTTTTTT. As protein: CASSHGRRGYSGELFF. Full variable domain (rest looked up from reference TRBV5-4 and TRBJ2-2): ETGVTQSPTHLIKTRGQQVTLRCSSQSGHNTVSWYQQALGQGPQFIFQYYREEENGRGNFPPRFSGLQFPNYSSELNVNALELDDSALYLCASSHGRRGYSGELFFGEGSRLTVL.

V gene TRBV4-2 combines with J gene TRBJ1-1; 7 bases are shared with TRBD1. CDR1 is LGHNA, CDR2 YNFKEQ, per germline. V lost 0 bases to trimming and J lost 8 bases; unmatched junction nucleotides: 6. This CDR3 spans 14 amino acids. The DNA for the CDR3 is TGTGCCAGCAGCCAAGACACCGGGACAGACGAAGCTTTCTTT. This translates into CASSQDTGTDEAFF.

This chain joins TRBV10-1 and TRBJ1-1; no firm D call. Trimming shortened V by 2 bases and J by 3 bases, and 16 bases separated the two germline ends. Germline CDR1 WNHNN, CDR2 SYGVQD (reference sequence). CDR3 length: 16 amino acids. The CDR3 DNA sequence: TGCGCCAGCAGTGAGGGGCCAGAAGGCGTGGACACTGAAGCTTTCTTT. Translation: CASSEGPEGVDTEAFF.

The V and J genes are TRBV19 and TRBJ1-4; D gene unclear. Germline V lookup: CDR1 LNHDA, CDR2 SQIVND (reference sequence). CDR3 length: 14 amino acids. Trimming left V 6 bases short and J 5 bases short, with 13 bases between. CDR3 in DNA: TGTGCCAGTAGCATGAGACTAGGAAATGAAAAACTGTTTTTT. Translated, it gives CASSMRLGNEKLFF.

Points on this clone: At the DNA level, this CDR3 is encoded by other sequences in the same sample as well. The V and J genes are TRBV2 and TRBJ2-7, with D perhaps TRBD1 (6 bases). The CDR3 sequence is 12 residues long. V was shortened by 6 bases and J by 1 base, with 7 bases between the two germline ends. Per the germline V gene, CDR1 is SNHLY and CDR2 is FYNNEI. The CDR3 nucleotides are TGTGCCAGCAGGAGGGGGTCCTACGAGCAGTACTTC. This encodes CASRRGSYEQYF.